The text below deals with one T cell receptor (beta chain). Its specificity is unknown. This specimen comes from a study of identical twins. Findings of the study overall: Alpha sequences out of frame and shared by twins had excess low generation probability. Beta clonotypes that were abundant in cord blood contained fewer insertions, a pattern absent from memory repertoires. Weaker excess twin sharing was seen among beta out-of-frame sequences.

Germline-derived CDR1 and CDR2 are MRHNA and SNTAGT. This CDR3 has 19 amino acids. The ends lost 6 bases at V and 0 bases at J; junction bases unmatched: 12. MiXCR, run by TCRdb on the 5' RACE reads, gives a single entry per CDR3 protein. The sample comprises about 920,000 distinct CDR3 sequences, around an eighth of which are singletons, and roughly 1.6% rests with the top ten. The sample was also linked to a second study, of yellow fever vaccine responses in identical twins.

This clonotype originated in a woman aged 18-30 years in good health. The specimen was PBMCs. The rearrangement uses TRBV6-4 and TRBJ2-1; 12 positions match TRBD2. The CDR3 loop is CASRDTSGGLLSSYNEQFF. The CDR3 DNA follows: TGTGCCAGCAGAGACACTAGCGGGGGGTTATTGAGCTCCTACAATGAGCAGTTCTTC.